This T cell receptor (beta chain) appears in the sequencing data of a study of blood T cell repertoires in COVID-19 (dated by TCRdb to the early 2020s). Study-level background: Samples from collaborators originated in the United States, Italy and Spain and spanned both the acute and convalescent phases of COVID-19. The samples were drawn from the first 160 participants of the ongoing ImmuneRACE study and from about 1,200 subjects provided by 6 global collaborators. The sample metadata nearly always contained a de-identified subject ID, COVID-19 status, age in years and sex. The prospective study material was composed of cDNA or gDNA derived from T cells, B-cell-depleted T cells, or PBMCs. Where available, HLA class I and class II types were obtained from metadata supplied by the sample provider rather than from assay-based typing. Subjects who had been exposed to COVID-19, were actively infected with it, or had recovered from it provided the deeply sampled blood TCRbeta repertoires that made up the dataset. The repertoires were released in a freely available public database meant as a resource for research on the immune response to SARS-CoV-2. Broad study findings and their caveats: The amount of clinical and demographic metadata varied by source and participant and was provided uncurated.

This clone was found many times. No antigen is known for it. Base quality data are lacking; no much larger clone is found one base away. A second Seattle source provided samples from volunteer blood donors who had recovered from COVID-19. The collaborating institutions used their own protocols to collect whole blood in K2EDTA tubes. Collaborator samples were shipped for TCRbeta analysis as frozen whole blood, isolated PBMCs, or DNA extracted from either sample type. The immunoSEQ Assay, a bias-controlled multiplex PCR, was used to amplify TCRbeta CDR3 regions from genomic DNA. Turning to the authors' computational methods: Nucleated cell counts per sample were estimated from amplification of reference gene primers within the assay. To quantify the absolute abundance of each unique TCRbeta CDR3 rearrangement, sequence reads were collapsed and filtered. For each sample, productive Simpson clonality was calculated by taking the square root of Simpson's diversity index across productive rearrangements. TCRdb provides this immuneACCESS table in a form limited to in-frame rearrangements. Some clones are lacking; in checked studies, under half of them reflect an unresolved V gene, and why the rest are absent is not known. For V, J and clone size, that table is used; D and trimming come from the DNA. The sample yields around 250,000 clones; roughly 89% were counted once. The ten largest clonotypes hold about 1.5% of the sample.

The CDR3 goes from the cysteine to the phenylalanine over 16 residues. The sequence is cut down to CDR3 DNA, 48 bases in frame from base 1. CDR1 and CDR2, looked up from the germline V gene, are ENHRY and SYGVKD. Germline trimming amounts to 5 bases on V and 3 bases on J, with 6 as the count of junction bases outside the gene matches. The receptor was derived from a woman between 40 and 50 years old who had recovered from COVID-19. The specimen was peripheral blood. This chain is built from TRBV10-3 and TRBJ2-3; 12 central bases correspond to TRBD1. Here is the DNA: TGTGCCATCAGTCCCCGGGACAGGGGGCAGACAGATACGCAGTATTTT. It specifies CAISPRDRGQTDTQYF.